This TCR beta chain emerged from a study of regulatory T cells in long-lasting Graves disease. Overall study results and limits: Those with persistent Graves' had less TCR diversity than newly diagnosed patients.

The time point is: newly diagnosed GD, antithyroid drugs for less than 3 months. From RNA extracted from PBMCs, the TCR library was made. Library construction for TCR beta used iRepertoire HTBI primers and Arm-PCR of CDR3 regions. TCRdb reanalysed the multiplex PCR reads using MiXCR and keeps one entry per CDR3 protein. This repertoire shows around 240,000 distinct CDR3 sequences, about 17% found once; its top ten account for 14%. Looked up from germline, CDR1 is SGHRS and CDR2 is YFSETQ. CDR3 length equals 13 residues. This clonotype was seen at least ten times. Its specificity is not known. A junction boundary mismatches the germline segment, possibly from a read error. This sample also appeared in a second study, on T cells in Graves' hyperthyroidism and ophthalmopathy. As that study records: The diagnostic basis comprised clinical symptoms, serum thyroxine and TRAb, thyroid ultrasound and orbital computed tomography. When the TCR CDR3 underwent first-round RT-PCR, the HTBI primer set was used.

The chain has TRBV5-1 and TRBJ2-1, with D hard to call. This specimen was peripheral blood mononuclear cells (PBMCs), taken at new diagnosis, from a patient treated with antithyroid drugs. The source is a woman in her 30s with Graves disease. CDR3 DNA: TGTGCCAGCAGCTTGCCTAGTTACAATGAGCAGTTCTTC. Amino acid sequence: CASSLPSYNEQFF.